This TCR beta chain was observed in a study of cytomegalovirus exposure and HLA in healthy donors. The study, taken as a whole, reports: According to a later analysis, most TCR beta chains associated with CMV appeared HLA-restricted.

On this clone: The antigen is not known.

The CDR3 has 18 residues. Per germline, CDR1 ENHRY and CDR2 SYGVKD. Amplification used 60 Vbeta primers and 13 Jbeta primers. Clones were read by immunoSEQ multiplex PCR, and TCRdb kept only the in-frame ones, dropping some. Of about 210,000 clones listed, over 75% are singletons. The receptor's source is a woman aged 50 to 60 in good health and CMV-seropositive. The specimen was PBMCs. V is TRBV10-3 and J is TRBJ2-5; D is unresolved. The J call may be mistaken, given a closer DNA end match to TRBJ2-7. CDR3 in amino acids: CAISGFSLDPYSDYEQYF. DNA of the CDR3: TGTGCCATCAGTGGATTCTCATTGGACCCATACTCGGACTACGAGCAGTACTTC.